This entry lists 31 T cell receptor beta chains sequenced from one sample in a study of cytomegalovirus exposure and HLA in healthy donors. The primer mix had 60 Vbeta and 13 Jbeta primers. Clones were read by immunoSEQ multiplex PCR, and TCRdb kept only the in-frame ones, dropping some. Seen here are approximately 150,000 clones, approximately 80% observed once, and the top ten hold around 2.4%. Material: PBMCs. Receptors originate from a woman under 30 in good health and CMV-seropositive.

The chain is built from TRBV6-5 and TRBJ2-7, with 10 bases fitting TRBD2. The CDR3 spans 14 residues. Germline assignment: CDR1 MNHEY and CDR2 SVGAGI. The V gene end was trimmed by 5 bases and the J gene end by 3 bases; junction bases not matched to a gene: 4. The CDR3 here is CASSRTSGNYEQYF. In DNA, the CDR3 is TGTGCCAGCAGTCGGACTAGCGGAAACTACGAGCAGTACTTC.

CDR3 amino acids: CASSPTGTLHVGHTQYF. The CDR3 DNA follows: TGCGCCAGCAGCCCTACCGGGACTCTCCACGTAGGGCATACGCAGTATTTT. The V call is TRBV4-3, the J call TRBJ2-3; D is perhaps TRBD2 (6 bases). CDR1 and CDR2 (germline): LGHNA, YSLEER. V was clipped by 4 bases and J by 7 bases, with 24 bases between them. The CDR3 is 17 residues long.

The sample holds one count of this clone. This sequence joins TRBV15 and TRBJ2-1, with a tentative D call TRBD1 (6 bases). Trimming cost V 0 bases and J 8 bases, with 11 bases left between them. Germline V gene sequence: CDR1 LNHNV, CDR2 YYDKDF (reference sequence). This CDR3 has 14 amino acids. CDR3 in amino acids: CATSRDRGNHEQFF. CDR3 sequence (DNA): TGTGCCACCAGCAGAGATAGGGGGAACCATGAGCAGTTCTTC.

The chain joins TRBV15 to TRBJ1-3; perhaps TRBD1 as D (5 bases). The V and J ends lost 7 bases and 0 bases respectively, with 7 bases between them. The CDR3 runs to 13 residues. Looked up from germline, CDR1 is LNHNV and CDR2 is YYDKDF (reference sequence). Here the CDR3 DNA reads TGTGCCACCAAGGGGAACTCTGGAAACACCATATATTTT. Translated: CATKGNSGNTIYF.

The V and J genes are TRBV19 and TRBJ1-1; 10 nucleotides align to TRBD1. CDR1 LNHDA and CDR2 SQIVND come from the germline V gene (reference sequence). The J segment lost 1 base and the V segment lost 7 bases, leaving 12 bases of the junction unmatched. This CDR3 spans 17 amino acids. The CDR3 is CASTVGQGGGPNTEAFF. DNA for the CDR3: TGTGCCAGTACCGTAGGACAGGGGGGTGGCCCGAACACTGAAGCTTTCTTT.

This chain joins TRBV10-2 and TRBJ2-3, with 11 nucleotides matching TRBD2. From germline, CDR1 is WSHSY and CDR2 SAAADI. This CDR3 has 18 residues. J lost 4 bases, V lost 0 bases, and 9 bases had no gene match. CDR3 amino acids: CASSESATSGEDADTQYF. As DNA, the CDR3 is TGCGCCAGCAGTGAGTCAGCGACTAGCGGGGAAGATGCAGATACGCAGTATTTT.

The chain combines TRBV5-1 with TRBJ1-6; 7 bases map to TRBD1. CDR1 is SGHRS and CDR2 is YFSETQ in the germline V gene. The CDR3 consists of 14 residues. The trim removed 0 bases at V and 10 bases at J, leaving 4 bases unmatched. CDR3 sequence: CASSLESGGSPLHF. The CDR3 DNA reads TGCGCCAGCAGCTTGGAGTCAGGGGGATCACCCCTCCACTTT.

The chain has TRBV18 and TRBJ1-2, with TRBD1 matching 8 bases. Germline lookup yields CDR1 KGHSH and CDR2 LQKENI. This CDR3 contains 15 residues. Losses at the gene ends were 3 bases for V and 5 bases for J; bases not matched to a gene: 8. CDR3 in DNA: TGTGCCAGCTCACCCTCCCGGACAGGGAAATATGGCTACACCTTC. This gives the protein CASSPSRTGKYGYTF.

The chain carries TRBV7-9 and TRBJ2-7; 7 nucleotides match TRBD1. The J segment lost 2 bases and the V segment lost 5 bases, leaving 9 bases of the junction unmatched. CDR3 length: 15 amino acids. Germline V gene sequence: CDR1 SEHNR, CDR2 FQNEAQ (reference sequence). CDR3 protein: CASSTDRLYTYEQYF. The CDR3 region has the DNA TGTGCCAGCAGCACGGACAGGCTCTACACCTACGAGCAGTACTTC.

This clone was seen only a few times. This chain links TRBV9 with TRBJ2-2; 9 positions match TRBD1. J gave up 7 bases and V 3 bases, and 7 bases lay outside the gene matches. Germline CDR1 reads SGDLS; CDR2 reads YYNGEE. The CDR3 is made up of 15 amino acids. The CDR3 nucleotides read TGTGCCAGCAGCGCCGGGACAGGGACTGGCGGGGAGCTGTTTTTT. Protein sequence: CASSAGTGTGGELFF. Variable domain in full (rest from reference TRBV9 and TRBJ2-2): DSGVTQTPKHLITATGQRVTLRCSPRSGDLSVYWYQQSLDQGLQFLIQYYNGEERAKGNILERFSAQQFPDLHSELNLSSLELGDSALYFCASSAGTGTGGELFFGEGSRLTVL.

This clone was seen a few times. The chain carries TRBV19 and TRBJ1-6; the match to TRBD1 covers 10 bases. The germline V gene encodes CDR1 LNHDA and CDR2 SQIVND (reference sequence). With V trimmed by 5 bases and J by 4 bases, 5 bases remained unmatched. This CDR3 is 16 amino acids long. The CDR3 loop reads CASSVRDRGYNSPLHF. Here the CDR3 DNA reads TGTGCCAGTAGTGTACGGGACAGGGGTTATAATTCACCCCTCCACTTT.

The V and J genes are TRBV19 and TRBJ1-5; D is possibly TRBD1 (5 bases). This CDR3 has 17 amino acids. Trimming took 4 bases from V and 0 from J, leaving 16 bases between them. The germline CDR1 and CDR2 sequences are LNHDA and SQIVND (reference sequence). The CDR3 loop reads CASSKGGVRASNQPQHF. CDR3 bases: TGTGCCAGTAGTAAAGGTGGGGTCAGGGCTAGCAATCAGCCCCAGCATTTT.

The chain is built from TRBV15 and TRBJ1-6; no clear D. Looked up from germline, CDR1 is LNHNV and CDR2 is YYDKDF (reference sequence). Trimming removed 2 bases from V and 16 bases from J, with 15 bases in between. The CDR3 runs 13 residues. The CDR3 region is CATSRQTAEGLHF. The CDR3 nucleotides read TGTGCCACCAGCAGACAAACGGCGGAGGGTCTCCACTTT. The complete variable domain, with remaining parts taken from reference TRBV15 and TRBJ1-6, reads DAMVIQNPRYQVTQFGKPVTLSCSQTLNHNVMYWYQQKSSQAPKLLFHYYDKDFNNEADTPDNFQSRRPNTSFCFLDIRSPGLGDTAMYLCATSRQTAEGLHFGNGTRLTVT.

V is TRBV18 and J is TRBJ1-3; tentative D call: TRBD1 (5 bases). Germline-derived CDR1 and CDR2 are KGHSH and LQKENI. This CDR3 has 14 amino acids. Trimming cost V 6 bases and J 0 bases, with 9 bases left between them. CDR3: CASSSTVSGNTIYF. For the CDR3, the DNA is TGTGCCAGCTCCTCGACAGTCTCTGGAAACACCATATATTTT.

This chain links TRBV7-2 with TRBJ2-2; 12 positions agree with TRBD2. This CDR3 has 18 residues. CDR1 SGHTA and CDR2 FQGNSA come from the germline V gene. Trimming removed 5 bases from V and 7 bases from J; junction bases left unmatched: 14. CDR3 sequence reads: CASSTRLAGATGGGELFF. CDR3 coding DNA: TGTGCCAGCAGCACCCGACTAGCGGGGGCCACGGGGGGCGGGGAGCTGTTTTTT. Based on the CDR3 plus reference TRBV7-2 and TRBJ2-2, the full variable domain is GAGVSQSPSNKVTEKGKDVELRCDPISGHTALYWYRQSLGQGLEFLIYFQGNSAPDKSGLPSDRFSAERTGGSVSTLTIQRTQQEDSAVYLCASSTRLAGATGGGELFFGEGSRLTVL.

The chain is built from TRBV30 and TRBJ2-7; 7 bases match TRBD1. CDR1 GTSNPN and CDR2 SVGIG come from the germline V gene (reference sequence). Losses at the gene ends were 4 bases for V and 4 bases for J; bases not matched to a gene: 7. The CDR3 is 13 residues long. CDR3 bases: TGTGCCTGGACAGGGGGAAAAGGGTACGAGCAGTACTTC. It translates to CAWTGGKGYEQYF. Filled out from reference TRBV30 and TRBJ2-7, the complete variable domain reads SQTIHQWPATLVQPVGSPLSLECTVEGTSNPNLYWYRQAAGRGLQLLFYSVGIGQISSEVPQNLSASRPQDRQFILSSKKLLLSDSGFYLCAWTGGKGYEQYFGPGTRLTVT.

This CDR3 is CASSSDRGTDTQYF. The CDR3, as DNA: TGTGCCAGCAGCTCCGACAGGGGCACAGATACGCAGTATTTT. V and J are TRBV7-9 and TRBJ2-3, with 7 bases aligning to TRBD1. Germline V gene sequence: CDR1 SEHNR, CDR2 FQNEAQ (reference sequence). The CDR3 has 14 residues. The V gene end was trimmed by 4 bases and the J gene end by 1 base; junction bases not matched to a gene: 2.

The chain links TRBV7-2 to TRBJ2-3; the match to TRBD1 covers 8 bases. The CDR3 totals 16 residues. Germline V gene data show CDR1 as SGHTA and CDR2 as FQGNSA. The junction had 5 bases not matched to a gene; V was cut back by 0 bases and J by 3 bases. The CDR3 bases are TGTGCCAGCAGCTTAGCGCGGCAGGGGGCGACAGATACGCAGTATTTT. It translates to CASSLARQGATDTQYF.

The chain is built from TRBV5-1 and TRBJ2-7; D is uncertain. The CDR3 is 12 amino acids. CDR1 is SGHRS, CDR2 YFSETQ, per germline. The germline V and J ends were trimmed by 4 bases and 0 bases, with 5 bases remaining between them. CDR3 protein: CASSPNSYEQYF. CDR3 DNA sequence: TGCGCCAGCAGCCCAAACTCCTACGAGCAGTACTTC.

This chain links TRBV7-6 with TRBJ1-4, with a tentative D call TRBD1 (6 bases). The CDR3 extends over 14 amino acids. Germline V gene lookup returns CDR1 SGHVS and CDR2 FNYEAQ. V lost 6 bases to trimming and J lost 0 bases, with 8 bases between them. In DNA form, the CDR3 reads TGTGCCAGCAGGGCAGGGGCAACTAATGAAAAACTGTTTTTT. Protein sequence: CASRAGATNEKLFF.

The chain recombines TRBV5-1 with TRBJ1-6; possible D gene TRBD1, 5 bases. Germline V CDR1 and CDR2: SGHRS, YFSETQ. Trimming took 4 bases from V and 7 from J, leaving 9 bases between them. The CDR3 runs 13 residues. The CDR3 coding sequence is TGCGCCAGCAGCCCAGGGTCGAATTCACCCCTCCACTTT. This codes for CASSPGSNSPLHF.

J is TRBJ1-5 and V is TRBV5-1, with D perhaps TRBD1 (6 bases). The CDR3 covers 15 residues. The germline V gene has CDR1 SGHRS and CDR2 YFSETQ. V was shortened by 4 bases and J by 3 bases, with 14 bases between the two germline ends. The CDR3 DNA sequence: TGCGCCAGCAGCCTTCAGGGGATCGACAATCAGCCCCAGCATTTT. Its protein product is CASSLQGIDNQPQHF. The whole variable domain, filled in from reference TRBV5-1 and TRBJ1-5, reads KAGVTQTPRYLIKTRGQQVTLSCSPISGHRSVSWYQQTPGQGLQFLFEYFSETQRNKGNFPGRFSGRQFSNSRSEMNVSTLELGDSALYLCASSLQGIDNQPQHFGDGTRLSIL.

The sample holds a few counts of this clone. The chain uses TRBV7-9 and TRBJ2-1; the D gene is possibly TRBD2 (6 bases). Germline lookup yields CDR1 SEHNR and CDR2 FQNEAQ (reference sequence). The CDR3 extends over 14 amino acids. Trimming shortened V by 4 bases and J by 0 bases, and 7 bases separated the two germline ends. The CDR3 nucleotides read TGTGCCAGCAGCTCCGGGGGCTCCTACAATGAGCAGTTCTTC. Its translation is CASSSGGSYNEQFF.

This clone was seen a few times. The V gene is TRBV6-5, the J gene TRBJ1-1; 7 bases line up with TRBD1. The CDR3 contains 13 residues. Per the germline V gene, CDR1 is MNHEY and CDR2 is SVGAGI. For the CDR3, the DNA is TGTGCGGCAGGGGGGTGGTTTAACACTGAAGCTTTCTTT. It codes for CAAGGWFNTEAFF.

J is TRBJ1-2 and V is TRBV5-5; 7 positions agree with TRBD1. Germline assignment: CDR1 SGHKS and CDR2 YYEKEE (reference sequence). The CDR3 has 14 residues. Trimming at V came to 0 bases and at J to 2 bases, leaving 1 base not matched to a gene. The DNA for the CDR3 is TGTGCCAGCAGCTTGGGACAGGGAAACTATGGCTACACCTTC. Protein product: CASSLGQGNYGYTF.

The genes are TRBV5-5 and TRBJ1-2; D is ambiguous. Trimming pared 3 bases from V and 1 base from J, leaving 10 bases between. Per germline, CDR1 SGHKS and CDR2 YYEKEE (reference sequence). The CDR3 contains 14 residues. The CDR3 region is CASSSDGNNYGYTF. The CDR3 DNA reads TGTGCCAGCAGCTCGGACGGGAATAACTATGGCTACACCTTC. Full variable domain (outside the CDR3, taken from reference TRBV5-5 and TRBJ1-2): DAGVTQSPTHLIKTRGQQVTLRCSPISGHKSVSWYQQVLGQGPQFIFQYYEKEERGRGNFPDRFSARQFPNYSSELNVNALLLGDSALYLCASSSDGNNYGYTFGSGTRLTVV.

The genes are TRBV7-2 and TRBJ1-1; 8 bases are shared with TRBD1. The ends lost 4 bases at V and 6 bases at J; junction bases unmatched: 10. Germline V CDR1 and CDR2: SGHTA, FQGNSA. The CDR3 is 15 residues long. CDR3 coding DNA: TGTGCCAGCAGCTCCACCCGGGACAGGCTCGCTGAAGCTTTCTTT. Protein: CASSSTRDRLAEAFF. The full variable domain, its missing parts supplied by reference TRBV7-2 and TRBJ1-1, is GAGVSQSPSNKVTEKGKDVELRCDPISGHTALYWYRQSLGQGLEFLIYFQGNSAPDKSGLPSDRFSAERTGGSVSTLTIQRTQQEDSAVYLCASSSTRDRLAEAFFGQGTRLTVV.

The chain couples TRBV14 to TRBJ2-7; perhaps TRBD2 as D (7 bases). This CDR3 spans 15 amino acids. Trimming cost V 4 bases and J 2 bases, with 15 bases left between them. The V gene's germline CDR1 is SGHDN and CDR2 FVKESK. The CDR3 is CASSPLGGVTYEQYF. In nucleotides, the CDR3 is TGTGCCAGCAGCCCCCTAGGGGGGGTAACCTACGAGCAGTACTTC. The complete variable domain, with remaining parts taken from reference TRBV14 and TRBJ2-7, reads EAGVTQFPSHSVIEKGQTVTLRCDPISGHDNLYWYRRVMGKEIKFLLHFVKESKQDESGMPNNRFLAERTGGTYSTLKVQPAELEDSGVYFCASSPLGGVTYEQYFGPGTRLTVT.

The CDR3 is CASSRTSGGKNYEQYF. The CDR3 nucleotides read TGCGCCAGCAGCCGAACTAGCGGGGGGAAAAACTACGAGCAGTACTTC. The V call is TRBV4-3, the J call TRBJ2-7; 12 nucleotides agree with TRBD2. With 4 bases clipped from V and 3 bases from J, the junction kept 7 bases outside the gene matches. The CDR3 loop spans 16 amino acids. The V gene's germline CDR1 is LGHNA and CDR2 YSLEER.

CDR3 in amino acids: CASSQWAPSPLHF. The CDR3 DNA is TGCGCCAGCAGCCAGTGGGCCCCCTCGCCCCTCCACTTT. The V and J genes are TRBV4-3 and TRBJ1-6; D is ambiguous. Between the trimmed V and J ends, which lost 3 bases and 13 bases, there was a span of 13 bases. This CDR3 is built from 13 residues. Germline V gives CDR1 LGHNA, CDR2 YSLEER.

In nucleotides, the CDR3 is TGTGCCAGCATCAACAGAGGACAGTCAACCTACAATGAGCAGTTCTTC. Protein product: CASINRGQSTYNEQFF. This sequence joins TRBV6-6 and TRBJ2-1, with a possible D match to TRBD1 (6 bases). Deletions cut 7 bases from V and 2 bases from J, with 18 bases between. The CDR3 extends over 16 amino acids. In germline, CDR1 is MNHNY, CDR2 SVGAGI (reference sequence).